This passage covers 11 T cell receptor beta chains from one sample sequenced in a study of T cell changes during pregnancy in multiple sclerosis. Repertoires were generated with immunoSEQ multiplex PCR, while TCRdb's copy carries only in-frame clones and drops some. The table records about 85,000 clones, approximately 90% of them present only once. The specimen was peripheral blood, collected in the first trimester of pregnancy. These receptor sequences come from a female donor with multiple sclerosis, enrolled in a pregnancy study.

The gene calls are TRBV5-1 and TRBJ2-1; a possible D gene is TRBD2 (7 bases). Germline V CDR1 and CDR2: SGHRS, YFSETQ. The V gene lost 5 bases and the J gene lost 7 bases, with 10 bases spanning the gap. CDR3 length: 12 residues. The CDR3 DNA sequence: TGCGCCAGCAGGAGGGGGGGGAATGAGCAGTTCTTC. Protein product: CASRRGGNEQFF.

The chain uses TRBV20-1 and TRBJ2-5; the D is unclear. CDR3 length: 11 residues. The germline V gene has CDR1 DFQATT and CDR2 SNEGSKA (reference sequence). V was trimmed by 3 bases and J by 2 bases, leaving 4 bases between them. CDR3 DNA sequence: TGCAGTGCTAGTCTACAAGAGACCCAGTACTTC. Amino acid sequence: CSASLQETQYF.

The V call is TRBV7-2, the J call TRBJ2-3; 7 nucleotides match TRBD2. V shed 5 bases, J shed 5 bases, and the junction held 10 bases outside the gene matches. The CDR3 has 15 amino acids. Germline CDR1 is SGHTA and CDR2 is FQGNSA. The CDR3 nucleotides read TGTGCCAGCAGCCTACGTGGGGGGGGGAAAGATACGCAGTATTTT. As protein: CASSLRGGGKDTQYF.

This clone appeared once. The V and J genes are TRBV7-9 and TRBJ2-7; 8 nucleotides line up with TRBD1. J was trimmed by 10 bases and V by 5 bases; bases with no gene match: 13. Germline lookup yields CDR1 SEHNR and CDR2 FQNEAQ (reference sequence). The CDR3 consists of 14 residues. CDR3 loop: CASSHTDRVLFQYF. The DNA for the CDR3 is TGTGCCAGCAGCCACACGGACAGGGTTTTATTTCAGTACTTC.

The chain couples TRBV4-1 to TRBJ2-7; D gene unclear. CDR3 length equals 14 residues. Germline values: CDR1 MGHRA, CDR2 YSYEKL. Between the trimmed V and J ends, which lost 1 base and 1 base, there was a span of 8 bases. The CDR3, as DNA: TGCGCCAGCAGCCAAGTCCGCGGATCCTACGAGCAGTACTTC. Translated, it gives CASSQVRGSYEQYF.

This sequence joins TRBV4-3 and TRBJ2-2; 9 bases map to TRBD1. V was pared by 0 bases and J by 3 bases, with 5 bases of the junction left unmatched. Germline CDR1 is LGHNA and CDR2 is YSLEER. The CDR3 is 17 residues long. The CDR3 coding sequence is TGCGCCAGCAGCCAAGAGCGGAGGACAGGGGACACCGGGGAGCTGTTTTTT. Protein sequence: CASSQERRTGDTGELFF.

This chain's CDR3 is CASSVPGRDTEAFF. The CDR3 bases are TGTGCCAGCAGTGTCCCTGGCAGGGACACTGAAGCTTTCTTT. V and J are TRBV6-1 and TRBJ1-1, with D tentatively TRBD1 (5 bases). Germline loops: CDR1 MNHNS, CDR2 SASEGT. The CDR3 spans 14 residues. Trimming took 4 bases from V and 3 from J, leaving 12 bases between them.

The rearrangement joins TRBV28 to TRBJ1-3, with 7 bases fitting TRBD1. J was trimmed by 0 bases and V by 6 bases; bases with no gene match: 2. This CDR3 is built from 14 residues. Germline loops: CDR1 MDHEN, CDR2 SYDVKM. CDR3 residues: CASSSGGSGNTIYF. CDR3 coding DNA: TGTGCCAGCAGCTCAGGGGGCTCTGGAAACACCATATATTTT. Filled out from reference TRBV28 and TRBJ1-3, the complete variable domain reads DVKVTQSSRYLVKRTGEKVFLECVQDMDHENMFWYRQDPGLGLRLIYFSYDVKMKEKGDIPEGYSVSREKKERFSLILESASTNQTSMYLCASSSGGSGNTIYFGEGSWLTVV.

This clone appeared once. The V and J genes are TRBV29-1 and TRBJ2-3; no clear D gene. V lost 0 bases and J lost 2, with 15 bases in between. Germline values: CDR1 SQVTM, CDR2 ANQGSEA. CDR3 length: 16 residues. The CDR3 region is CSVEDRFVGVTDTQYF. CDR3 sequence (DNA): TGCAGCGTTGAAGATCGGTTCGTGGGCGTCACAGATACGCAGTATTTT.

The chain recombines TRBV10-3 with TRBJ1-5; 11 positions match TRBD1. Trimming at V came to 2 bases and at J to 6 bases, leaving 9 bases not matched to a gene. Germline values: CDR1 ENHRY, CDR2 SYGVKD. This CDR3 spans 17 amino acids. CDR3 amino acids: CAISEGWDRGISQPQHF. CDR3 nucleotide sequence: TGTGCCATCAGTGAGGGTTGGGACAGGGGGATTTCTCAGCCCCAGCATTTT.

As DNA, the CDR3 is TGTGCCAGCACCTCTCGTCCCAATCAGCCCCAGCATTTT. Translation: CASTSRPNQPQHF. J is TRBJ1-5 and V is TRBV28; D remains unclear. Germline CDR1 reads MDHEN; CDR2 reads SYDVKM. Trimming took 7 bases from V and 3 from J, leaving 10 bases between them. This CDR3 region has 13 residues.